The T cell receptor beta chain under discussion was sequenced for a study of spatial heterogeneity in lung cancer. Findings and caveats of the study: Beta chains had 12% to 15% coverage of tumor T cells, and alpha chains had around 7.4%. Counts of expanded alpha and beta TCRs within tumors tracked the tumor nonsynonymous mutation count.

TCRdb reprocessed the 5' RACE reads with MiXCR, giving one entry per CDR3 protein. The data contain about 28,000 distinct CDR3 sequences, more than 5.5% of them seen just once; the ten biggest clones take up around 26%. As to time point: sample taken at primary tumor resection. Sequencing covered unsorted whole RNA taken from tumor, nontumor lung or frozen PBMC. For this clonotype: The antigen is undetermined.

The receptor was isolated from a male donor with early-stage non-small cell lung cancer. Sample: lung tumor tissue, taken at surgery.

The CDR3, as DNA: TGCAGTGCTAGCTCTAGCGGTTACTACAATGAGCAGTTCTTC. It encodes CSASSSGYYNEQFF. This rearrangement joins TRBV20-1 to TRBJ2-1, with 7 bases fitting TRBD2. The CDR3 length is 14 residues. Germline CDR1 is DFQATT and CDR2 is SNEGSKA (reference sequence). Germline trimming cut 3 bases from V and 3 bases from J; bases unmatched to any gene: 5.